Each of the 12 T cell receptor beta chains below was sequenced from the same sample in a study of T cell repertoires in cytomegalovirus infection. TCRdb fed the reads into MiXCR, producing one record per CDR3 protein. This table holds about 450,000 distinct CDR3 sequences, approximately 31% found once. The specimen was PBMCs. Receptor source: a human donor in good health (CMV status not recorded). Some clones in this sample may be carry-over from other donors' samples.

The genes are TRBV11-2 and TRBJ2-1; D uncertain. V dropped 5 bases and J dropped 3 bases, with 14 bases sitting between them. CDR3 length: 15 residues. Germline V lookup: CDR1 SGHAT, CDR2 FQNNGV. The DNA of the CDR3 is TGTGCCAGCAGCCCACAGACACTCGGCTACAATGAGCAGTTCTTC. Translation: CASSPQTLGYNEQFF.

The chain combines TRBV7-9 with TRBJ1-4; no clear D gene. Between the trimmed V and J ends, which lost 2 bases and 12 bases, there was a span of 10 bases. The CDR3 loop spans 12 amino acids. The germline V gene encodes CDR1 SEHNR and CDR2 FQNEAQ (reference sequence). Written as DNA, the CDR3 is TGTGCCAGCAGCTTATCAAGAAACCAACTGTTTTTT. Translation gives CASSLSRNQLFF. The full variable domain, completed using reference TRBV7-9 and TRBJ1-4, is DTGVSQNPRHKITKRGQNVTFRCDPISEHNRLYWYRQTLGQGPEFLTYFQNEAQLEKSRLLSDRFSAERPKGSFSTLEIQRTEQGDSAMYLCASSLSRNQLFFGSGTQLSVL.

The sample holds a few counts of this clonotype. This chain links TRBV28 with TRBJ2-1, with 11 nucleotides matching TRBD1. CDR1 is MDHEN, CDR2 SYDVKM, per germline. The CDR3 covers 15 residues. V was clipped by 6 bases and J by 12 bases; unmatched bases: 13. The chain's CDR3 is CASSPGTGGATGQFF. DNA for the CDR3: TGTGCCAGCAGCCCCGGGACAGGGGGTGCAACTGGGCAGTTCTTC.

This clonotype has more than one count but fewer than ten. The chain's CDR3 is CASSPVWNSGTNGYTF. CDR3 DNA: TGTGCCAGCTCACCAGTCTGGAACAGCGGAACTAACGGCTACACCTTC. The chain recombines TRBV18 with TRBJ1-2; no clear D gene. Trimming left V 2 bases short and J 8 bases short, with 21 bases between. The CDR3 consists of 16 residues. The germline gives CDR1 KGHSH, CDR2 LQKENI.

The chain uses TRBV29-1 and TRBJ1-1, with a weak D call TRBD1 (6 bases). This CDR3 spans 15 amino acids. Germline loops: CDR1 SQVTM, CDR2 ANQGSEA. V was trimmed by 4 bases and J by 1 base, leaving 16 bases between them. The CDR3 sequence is CSVAGQLRANTEAFF. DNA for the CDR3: TGCAGCGTTGCCGGACAGCTAAGGGCGAACACTGAAGCTTTCTTT.

In DNA form, the CDR3 reads TGTGCCAGCAGCTTAGAGGGAGGGACAGCGCGTCAGCCCCAGCATTTT. Translating it yields CASSLEGGTARQPQHF. The V gene is TRBV7-2, the J gene TRBJ1-5; 7 bases align to TRBD1. The CDR3 runs to 16 residues. The trim removed 1 base at V and 6 bases at J, leaving 9 bases unmatched. Germline V CDR1 and CDR2: SGHTA, FQGNSA. The full variable domain, completed using reference TRBV7-2 and TRBJ1-5, is GAGVSQSPSNKVTEKGKDVELRCDPISGHTALYWYRQSLGQGLEFLIYFQGNSAPDKSGLPSDRFSAERTGGSVSTLTIQRTQQEDSAVYLCASSLEGGTARQPQHFGDGTRLSIL.

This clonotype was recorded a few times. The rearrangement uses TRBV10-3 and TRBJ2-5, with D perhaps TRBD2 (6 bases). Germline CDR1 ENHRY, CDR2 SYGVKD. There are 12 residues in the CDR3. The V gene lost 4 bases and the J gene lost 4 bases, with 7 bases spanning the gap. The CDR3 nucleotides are TGTGCCATCAGTGGGGGAGGAGAGACCCAGTACTTC. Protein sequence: CAISGGGETQYF.

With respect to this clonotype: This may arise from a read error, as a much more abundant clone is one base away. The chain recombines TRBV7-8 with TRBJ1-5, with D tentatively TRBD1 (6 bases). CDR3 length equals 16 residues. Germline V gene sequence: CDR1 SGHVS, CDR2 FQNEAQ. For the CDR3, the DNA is TGTGCCAGCAGCCTACATCAGGGGTTTGTTGATCAGCCCCAGCCTTTT. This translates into CASSLHQGFVDQPQPF.

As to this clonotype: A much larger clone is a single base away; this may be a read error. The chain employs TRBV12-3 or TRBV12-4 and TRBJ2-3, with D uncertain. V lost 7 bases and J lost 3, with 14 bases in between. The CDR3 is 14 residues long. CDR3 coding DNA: TGTGCCAGCAAGTTTCAGGCGGAAACAGATACGCAGTATTTT. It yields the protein CASKFQAETDTQYF.

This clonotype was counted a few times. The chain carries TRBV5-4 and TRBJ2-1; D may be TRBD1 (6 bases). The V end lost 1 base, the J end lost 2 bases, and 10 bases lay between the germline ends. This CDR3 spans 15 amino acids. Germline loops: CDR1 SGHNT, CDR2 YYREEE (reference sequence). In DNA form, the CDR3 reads TGTGCCAGCAGCTTGTTGGACAGCCCCTACAATGAGCAGTTCTTC. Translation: CASSLLDSPYNEQFF.

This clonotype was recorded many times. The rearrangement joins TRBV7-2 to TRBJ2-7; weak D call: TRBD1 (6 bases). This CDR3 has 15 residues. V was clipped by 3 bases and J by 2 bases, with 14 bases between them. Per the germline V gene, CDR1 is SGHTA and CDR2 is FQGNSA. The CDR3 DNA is TGTGCCAGCAGCTTTCTCGACAGGATCCCCTACGAGCAGTACTTC. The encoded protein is CASSFLDRIPYEQYF.

Written as DNA, the CDR3 is TGTGCCAGTACGGGGAAACGGAGGACTAGCGGGGGGAGCTACGAGCAGTACTTC. The encoded protein is CASTGKRRTSGGSYEQYF. The chain carries TRBV19 and TRBJ2-7; 14 nucleotides line up with TRBD2. The CDR3 sequence is 18 residues long. The J segment lost 3 bases and the V segment lost 7 bases, leaving 14 bases of the junction unmatched. The germline CDR1 and CDR2 sequences are LNHDA and SQIVND (reference sequence).